Shown below are 11 T cell receptor beta chains from a single sample sequenced in a study of blood T cell repertoires in COVID-19. Clones were sequenced by immunoSEQ multiplex PCR, and TCRdb holds only the in-frame ones, with some missing. Among approximately 250,000 clones listed, around 88% were seen once. Material for sequencing was PBMCs or T cells enriched from blood (not recorded which). Every receptor here comes from a woman aged 25-40 years who had recovered from COVID-19.

This clone appeared once. J is TRBJ2-1 and V is TRBV5-4; D might be TRBD2 (6 bases). This CDR3 comprises 16 residues. Trimming took 2 bases from V and 0 from J, leaving 12 bases between them. Germline V lookup: CDR1 SGHNT, CDR2 YYREEE (reference sequence). CDR3 nucleotide sequence: TGTGCCAGCAGCTTTCTAGCGTCAAGCTCCTACAATGAGCAGTTCTTC. The encoded protein is CASSFLASSSYNEQFF.

V is TRBV19 and J is TRBJ2-1; 13 nucleotides align to TRBD2. V shed 3 bases, J shed 5 bases, and the junction held 1 base outside the gene matches. The V gene's germline CDR1 is LNHDA and CDR2 SQIVND (reference sequence). The CDR3 contains 15 residues. CDR3 amino acids: CASSIGLAGDNEQFF. The CDR3 DNA sequence: TGTGCCAGTAGTATTGGACTAGCGGGAGACAATGAGCAGTTCTTC.

V gene TRBV15 combines with J gene TRBJ2-2, with D maybe TRBD1 (5 bases). Trimming left V 0 bases short and J 6 bases short, with 8 bases between. The CDR3 has 14 amino acids. Germline V gene lookup returns CDR1 LNHNV and CDR2 YYDKDF (reference sequence). The CDR3 loop reads CATSREGAAGELFF. Written as DNA, the CDR3 is TGTGCCACCAGCAGAGAAGGGGCAGCCGGGGAGCTGTTTTTT.

This clone was counted between two and nine times. The genes are TRBV9 and TRBJ2-3; D is undetermined. V lost 0 bases, J lost 0 bases, and 11 bases lay in between. The CDR3 contains 16 residues. Germline-derived CDR1 and CDR2 are SGDLS and YYNGEE. Here the CDR3 reads CASSVAPSDSTDTQYF. CDR3 bases: TGTGCCAGCAGCGTAGCCCCCAGCGATAGCACAGATACGCAGTATTTT. The entire variable domain, with the rest obtained from reference TRBV9 and TRBJ2-3, is as follows: DSGVTQTPKHLITATGQRVTLRCSPRSGDLSVYWYQQSLDQGLQFLIQYYNGEERAKGNILERFSAQQFPDLHSELNLSSLELGDSALYFCASSVAPSDSTDTQYFGPGTRLTVL.

The chain uses TRBV5-1 and TRBJ2-1; D uncertain. Germline V gene lookup returns CDR1 SGHRS and CDR2 YFSETQ. The CDR3 consists of 12 residues. V was cut by 4 bases and J by 4 bases, with 6 bases left in between. The DNA for the CDR3 is TGCGCCAGCAGCGTCACTTACAATGAGCAGTTCTTC. This translates into CASSVTYNEQFF.

This clone was recorded a few times. V usage is TRBV19 and J usage is TRBJ1-1; 7 bases align to TRBD1. CDR1 and CDR2 (germline): LNHDA, SQIVND (reference sequence). The CDR3 length is 12 residues. V shed 4 bases and J 7 bases; nucleotides not matched to a gene: 3. The CDR3 here is CASSRRQGEAFF. CDR3 DNA sequence: TGTGCCAGTAGTAGGAGACAGGGTGAAGCTTTCTTT.

The chain uses TRBV11-1 and TRBJ2-1; D might be TRBD2 (5 bases). The ends were cut back, 0 bases at V and 8 bases at J, with 17 bases in the middle. Germline V gene data show CDR1 as SGHAT and CDR2 as FQDESV (reference sequence). This CDR3 is built from 16 residues. CDR3 DNA: TGTGCCAGCAGCTTAGCACTTTTCGGCGGAGGCTATGAGCAGTTCTTC. Translated: CASSLALFGGGYEQFF.

The V and J genes are TRBV6-5 and TRBJ2-3; 10 positions agree with TRBD1. CDR1 and CDR2 from the germline V gene are MNHEY and SVGAGI. The length of the CDR3 is 14 residues. Trimming took 6 bases from V and 6 from J; bases not matched to a gene: 6. The CDR3 loop is CASRGTGDSDTQYF. The CDR3 DNA reads TGTGCCAGCAGGGGGACAGGGGACTCTGATACGCAGTATTTT.

This clone was seen a single time. The rearrangement uses TRBV7-8 and TRBJ1-1, with 9 bases that match TRBD1. The J segment lost 6 bases and the V segment lost 2 bases, leaving 16 bases of the junction unmatched. The CDR3 sequence is 18 residues long. Germline lookup yields CDR1 SGHVS and CDR2 FQNEAQ. The CDR3 nucleotides read TGTGCCAGCAGCTTATTTTCTATTATGAACAGGGGGCGATCTGAAGCTTTCTTT. Translation: CASSLFSIMNRGRSEAFF.

The rearrangement joins TRBV28 to TRBJ2-3, with TRBD2 as a possible D gene (6 bases). Germline V gene lookup returns CDR1 MDHEN and CDR2 SYDVKM. The V gene lost 5 bases and the J gene lost 1 base, with 19 bases spanning the gap. This CDR3 has 17 residues. The CDR3 loop reads CASSPKRGWGGTDTQYF. DNA for the CDR3: TGTGCCAGCAGTCCCAAACGGGGGTGGGGCGGCACAGATACGCAGTATTTT.

The chain carries TRBV19 and TRBJ2-2, with D possibly being TRBD2 (5 bases). This CDR3 has 14 amino acids. The V end was cut by 3 bases, the J end by 5 bases, with 10 bases between. CDR1 is LNHDA and CDR2 is SQIVND in the germline V gene (reference sequence). The CDR3 region has the DNA TGTGCCAGTAGTATGGCCGGGGAAACCGGGGAGCTGTTTTTT. The encoded protein is CASSMAGETGELFF.